What follows are 20 T cell receptor beta chains derived from one specimen sequenced in a study of cytomegalovirus exposure and HLA in healthy donors. Using immunoSEQ multiplex PCR, the repertoire was profiled, and TCRdb retains in-frame clones only, with some absent. The data show fewer than 95,000 clones, about four fifths seen once. Sequenced: PBMCs. The source of these receptors is a woman under 30 in good health and CMV-seropositive.

This clone is deemed medium-sized. The chain joins TRBV6-1 to TRBJ2-3; 8 bases align to TRBD2. V gave up 3 bases and J gave up 2 bases; unmatched junction bases: 7. The CDR3 has 16 amino acids. Germline V gives CDR1 MNHNS, CDR2 SASEGT. CDR3 residues: CASSDTIAGYTDTQYF. CDR3 DNA sequence: TGTGCCAGCAGTGATACCATAGCGGGGTACACAGATACGCAGTATTTT.

This chain links TRBV11-1 with TRBJ1-6; D is perhaps TRBD1 (5 bases). V was pared by 2 bases and J by 8 bases, with 13 bases between. The CDR3 contains 15 residues. From germline, CDR1 is SGHAT and CDR2 FQDESV (reference sequence). The CDR3 reads CASSLRQGLDSPLHF. The CDR3 coding sequence is TGTGCCAGCAGCTTACGGCAGGGACTCGATTCACCCCTCCACTTT.

The chain joins TRBV6-6 to TRBJ2-2, with 7 positions matching TRBD1. This CDR3 has 15 amino acids. Trimming took 2 bases from V and 1 from J; bases not matched to a gene: 1. CDR1 MNHNY and CDR2 SVGAGI come from the germline V gene (reference sequence). DNA for the CDR3: TGTGCCAGCAGTTACAGGGGGCAGAACACCGGGGAGCTGTTTTTT. Translating it yields CASSYRGQNTGELFF.

The chain is built from TRBV2 and TRBJ2-3, with 13 bases that match TRBD2. The CDR3 sequence is 15 residues long. V trimming: 8 bases; J trimming: 0 bases; junction bases outside the gene matches: 2. Per germline, CDR1 SNHLY and CDR2 FYNNEI. CDR3 protein: CASSGLAGSTDTQYF. The CDR3 DNA reads as TGTGCCAGCTCGGGACTAGCGGGGAGCACAGATACGCAGTATTTT.

This clone was seen at least ten times. The chain couples TRBV18 to TRBJ1-2, with TRBD1 as a possible D gene (6 bases). This CDR3 has 14 amino acids. Germline values: CDR1 KGHSH, CDR2 LQKENI. Trimming removed 3 bases from V and 4 bases from J, with 12 bases in between. In DNA form, the CDR3 reads TGTGCCAGCTCACCGGAGAACAGGGTCTATGGCTACACCTTC. Translated: CASSPENRVYGYTF. Supplemented by reference TRBV18 and TRBJ1-2, the full variable domain reads NAGVMQNPRHLVRRRGQEARLRCSPMKGHSHVYWYRQLPEEGLKFMVYLQKENIIDESGMPKERFSAEFPKEGPSILRIQQVVRGDSAAYFCASSPENRVYGYTFGSGTRLTVV.

The V call is TRBV4-3, the J call TRBJ2-3; D uncertain. This CDR3 is built from 15 residues. V was cut by 0 bases and J by 0 bases, with 7 bases left in between. Germline CDR1 and CDR2: LGHNA and YSLEER. The CDR3 sequence: CASSQERTSTDTQYF. As DNA, the CDR3 is TGCGCCAGCAGCCAAGAAAGAACTAGCACAGATACGCAGTATTTT.

This clone was recorded once. The chain has TRBV28 and TRBJ1-4; no clear D. V was shortened by 4 bases and J by 0 bases, with 15 bases between the two germline ends. Germline CDR1 and CDR2: MDHEN and SYDVKM. The CDR3 length is 17 residues. CDR3 region: CASSSRVKGATNEKLFF. CDR3 bases: TGTGCCAGCAGTTCCCGGGTTAAAGGCGCAACTAATGAAAAACTGTTTTTT. Full variable domain (remainder filled in from reference TRBV28 and TRBJ1-4): DVKVTQSSRYLVKRTGEKVFLECVQDMDHENMFWYRQDPGLGLRLIYFSYDVKMKEKGDIPEGYSVSREKKERFSLILESASTNQTSMYLCASSSRVKGATNEKLFFGSGTQLSVL.

The genes are TRBV19 and TRBJ2-7, with TRBD1 matching 8 bases. J lost 1 base, V lost 0 bases, and 2 bases had no gene match. This CDR3 is built from 15 residues. Germline loops: CDR1 LNHDA, CDR2 SQIVND (reference sequence). CDR3 sequence reads: CASSIEWDRSYEQYF. The CDR3 coding sequence is TGTGCCAGTAGTATAGAGTGGGACAGGTCCTACGAGCAGTACTTC.

This clone has more than one count but fewer than ten. The J gene is TRBJ2-7, the V gene TRBV6-5, with D possibly being TRBD2 (7 bases). Per the germline V gene, CDR1 is MNHEY and CDR2 is SVGAGI. This CDR3 has 14 residues. The germline V and J ends were trimmed by 2 bases and 5 bases, with 13 bases remaining between them. This CDR3 is CASSYASGGHEQYF. CDR3 nucleotides: TGTGCCAGCAGTTACGCCTCGGGGGGCCACGAGCAGTACTTC.

The chain uses TRBV19 and TRBJ2-3, with a tentative D call TRBD2 (6 bases). V was trimmed by 1 base and J by 0 bases, leaving 8 bases between them. Germline V gene data show CDR1 as LNHDA and CDR2 as SQIVND (reference sequence). CDR3 length: 15 amino acids. This chain's CDR3 is CASSIAGTSTDTQYF. The CDR3 DNA is TGTGCCAGTAGTATAGCCGGGACTAGCACAGATACGCAGTATTTT.

This clone was observed a few times. This chain uses TRBV30 with TRBJ1-6; D is unresolved. Germline V gene data show CDR1 as GTSNPN and CDR2 as SVGIG (reference sequence). This CDR3 has 13 residues. Trimming pared 1 base from V and 10 bases from J, leaving 11 bases between. The CDR3 here is CAWSGGNNSPLHF. The CDR3 DNA sequence: TGTGCCTGGAGTGGCGGTAACAACTCACCCCTCCACTTT.

V and J are TRBV5-1 and TRBJ2-3; D might be TRBD2 (6 bases). The germline V gene encodes CDR1 SGHRS and CDR2 YFSETQ. V lost 4 bases and J lost 3, with 12 bases in between. The CDR3 has 14 amino acids. The DNA of the CDR3 is TGCGCCAGCAGCCCCTCGGGGGTAACAGATACGCAGTATTTT. Its protein product is CASSPSGVTDTQYF.

Of note for this clone: Distinct nucleotide sequences in the sample also encode this CDR3. The V and J genes are TRBV27 and TRBJ2-2; the D is unclear. Germline V gene lookup returns CDR1 MNHEY and CDR2 SMNVEV (reference sequence). V dropped 4 bases and J dropped 8 bases, with 11 bases sitting between them. The CDR3 covers 13 residues. The CDR3 is CASSSPRFGELFF. In nucleotides, the CDR3 is TGTGCCAGCAGTTCCCCCAGGTTTGGGGAGCTGTTTTTT.

This chain uses TRBV12-5 with TRBJ1-2; TRBD1 matches 7 bases. Germline CDR1 reads LGHNT; CDR2 reads FRNRAP. This CDR3 spans 15 amino acids. Trimming at V came to 4 bases and at J to 5 bases, leaving 10 bases not matched to a gene. The CDR3 nucleotides read TGTGCTAGTGGTTCCGGGGCCGGGACAGAGTATGGCTACACCTTC. Residues: CASGSGAGTEYGYTF.

The rearrangement joins TRBV5-6 to TRBJ2-1; D remains unclear. This CDR3 has 12 amino acids. Trimming stripped 4 bases from V and 2 bases from J, with 4 bases between. In germline, CDR1 is SGHDT, CDR2 YYEEEE. CDR3 DNA: TGTGCCAGCAGCGACACCTACAATGAGCAGTTCTTC. It codes for CASSDTYNEQFF.

In its sample, this clone was seen once. V gene TRBV5-6 combines with J gene TRBJ2-1; 7 positions match TRBD2. J gave up 12 bases and V 2 bases, and 11 bases lay outside the gene matches. The CDR3 runs 14 residues. The V gene's germline CDR1 is SGHDT and CDR2 YYEEEE. This CDR3 is CASSFQGPREGQFF. The DNA for the CDR3 is TGTGCCAGCAGCTTTCAAGGCCCGAGGGAGGGGCAGTTCTTC. Full variable domain (rest looked up from reference TRBV5-6 and TRBJ2-1): DAGVTQSPTHLIKTRGQQVTLRCSPKSGHDTVSWYQQALGQGPQFIFQYYEEEERQRGNFPDRFSGHQFPNYSSELNVNALLLGDSALYLCASSFQGPREGQFFGPGTRLTVL.

V usage is TRBV6-1 and J usage is TRBJ1-2; D is possibly TRBD1 (6 bases). CDR1 and CDR2 (germline): MNHNS, SASEGT. This CDR3 has 15 residues. Trimming removed 5 bases from V and 7 bases from J, with 20 bases in between. Here the CDR3 reads CASSPLSRGGGGYTF. In nucleotides, the CDR3 is TGTGCCAGCAGTCCCTTAAGCCGAGGGGGGGGTGGCTACACCTTC.

The J gene is TRBJ1-3, the V gene TRBV5-1; D gene ambiguous. There are 16 residues in the CDR3. Trimming pared 4 bases from V and 2 bases from J, leaving 16 bases between. Germline assignment: CDR1 SGHRS and CDR2 YFSETQ. CDR3 region: CASSPDISRTGNTIYF. In DNA form, the CDR3 reads TGCGCCAGCAGCCCCGACATATCCCGAACTGGAAACACCATATATTTT.

This clone has only one observation. This chain links TRBV5-1 with TRBJ1-1; D gene ambiguous. CDR3 length equals 14 residues. Between the trimmed V and J ends, which lost 0 bases and 2 bases, there was a span of 8 bases. The germline V gene encodes CDR1 SGHRS and CDR2 YFSETQ. This CDR3 is CASSLGPPNTEAFF. DNA of the CDR3: TGCGCCAGCAGCTTGGGGCCTCCTAACACTGAAGCTTTCTTT.

The V gene is TRBV7-3, the J gene TRBJ2-7; no reliable D call. Trimming took 2 bases from V and 3 from J, leaving 11 bases between them. Germline lookup yields CDR1 SGHTA and CDR2 FQGTGA. The CDR3 is 14 amino acids. For the CDR3, the DNA is TGTGCCAGCAGCTTACAGCCAGGATTCTACGAGCAGTACTTC. Residues: CASSLQPGFYEQYF. Variable domain in full (rest from reference TRBV7-3 and TRBJ2-7): GAGVSQTPSNKVTEKGKYVELRCDPISGHTALYWYRQSLGQGPEFLIYFQGTGAADDSGLPNDRFFAVRPEGSVSTLKIQRTERGDSAVYLCASSLQPGFYEQYFGPGTRLTVT.